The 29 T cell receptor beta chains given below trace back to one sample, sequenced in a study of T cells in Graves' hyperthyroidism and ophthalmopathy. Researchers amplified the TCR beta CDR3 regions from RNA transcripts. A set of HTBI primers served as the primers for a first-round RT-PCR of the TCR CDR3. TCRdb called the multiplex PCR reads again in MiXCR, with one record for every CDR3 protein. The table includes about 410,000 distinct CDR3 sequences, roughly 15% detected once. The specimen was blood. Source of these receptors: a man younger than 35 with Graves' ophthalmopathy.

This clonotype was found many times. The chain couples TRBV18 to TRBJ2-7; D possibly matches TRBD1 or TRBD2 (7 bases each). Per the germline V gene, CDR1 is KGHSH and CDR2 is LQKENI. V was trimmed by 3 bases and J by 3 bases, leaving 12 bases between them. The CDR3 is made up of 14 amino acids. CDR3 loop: CASSPAGDSYEQYF. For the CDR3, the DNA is TGTGCCAGCTCACCGGCGGGGGACAGCTACGAGCAGTACTTC.

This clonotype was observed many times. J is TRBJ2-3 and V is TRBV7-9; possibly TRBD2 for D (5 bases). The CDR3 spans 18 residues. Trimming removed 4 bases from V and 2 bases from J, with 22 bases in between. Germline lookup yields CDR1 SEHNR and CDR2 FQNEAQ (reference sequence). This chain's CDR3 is CASSSTLPRAEDTDTQYF. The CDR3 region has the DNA TGTGCCAGCAGCTCGACCCTCCCCAGAGCGGAGGACACAGATACGCAGTATTTT.

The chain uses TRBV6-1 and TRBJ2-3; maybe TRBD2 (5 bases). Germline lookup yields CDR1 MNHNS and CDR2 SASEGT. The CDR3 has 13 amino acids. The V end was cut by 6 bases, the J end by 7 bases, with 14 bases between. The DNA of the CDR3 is TGTGCCAGCAGCAACGGGGTATTCAATACGCAGTATTTT. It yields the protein CASSNGVFNTQYF.

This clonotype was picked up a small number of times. CDR3 in amino acids: CASSTYPGLMNTEAFF. CDR3 sequence (DNA): TGTGCCAGTAGTACCTATCCAGGTCTCATGAACACTGAAGCTTTCTTT. The chain links TRBV19 to TRBJ1-1; D gene unclear. Germline-derived CDR1 and CDR2 are LNHDA and SQIVND (reference sequence). V gave up 4 bases and J gave up 0 bases, with 15 bases separating them. This CDR3 spans 16 amino acids.

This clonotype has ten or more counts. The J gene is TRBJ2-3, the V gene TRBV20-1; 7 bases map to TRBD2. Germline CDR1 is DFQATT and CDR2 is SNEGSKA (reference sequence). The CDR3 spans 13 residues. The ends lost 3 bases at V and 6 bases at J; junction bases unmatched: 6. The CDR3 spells CSARSGGGDTQYF. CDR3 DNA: TGCAGTGCTAGGTCGGGGGGAGGGGATACGCAGTATTTT.

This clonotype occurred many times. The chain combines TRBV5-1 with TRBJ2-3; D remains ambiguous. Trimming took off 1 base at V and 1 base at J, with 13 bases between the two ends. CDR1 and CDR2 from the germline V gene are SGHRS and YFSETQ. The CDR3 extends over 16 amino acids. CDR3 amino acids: CASSLIIGARTDTQYF. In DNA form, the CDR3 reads TGCGCCAGCAGCTTGATAATAGGAGCGCGCACAGATACGCAGTATTTT. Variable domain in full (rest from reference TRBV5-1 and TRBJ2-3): KAGVTQTPRYLIKTRGQQVTLSCSPISGHRSVSWYQQTPGQGLQFLFEYFSETQRNKGNFPGRFSGRQFSNSRSEMNVSTLELGDSALYLCASSLIIGARTDTQYFGPGTRLTVL.

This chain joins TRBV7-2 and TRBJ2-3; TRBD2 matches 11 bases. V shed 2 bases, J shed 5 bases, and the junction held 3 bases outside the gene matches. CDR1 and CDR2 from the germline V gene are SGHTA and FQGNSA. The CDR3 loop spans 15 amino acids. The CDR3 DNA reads TGTGCCAGCAGCTTAACGGGGACTAGCGGAGATACGCAGTATTTT. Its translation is CASSLTGTSGDTQYF. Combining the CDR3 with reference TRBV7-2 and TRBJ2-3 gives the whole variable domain GAGVSQSPSNKVTEKGKDVELRCDPISGHTALYWYRQSLGQGLEFLIYFQGNSAPDKSGLPSDRFSAERTGGSVSTLTIQRTQQEDSAVYLCASSLTGTSGDTQYFGPGTRLTVL.

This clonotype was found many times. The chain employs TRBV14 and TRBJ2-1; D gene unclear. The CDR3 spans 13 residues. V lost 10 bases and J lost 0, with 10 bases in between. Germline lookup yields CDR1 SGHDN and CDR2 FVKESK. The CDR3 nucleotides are TGTGCCACCCAGGAGAGCTCCTACAATGAGCAGTTCTTC. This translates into CATQESSYNEQFF.

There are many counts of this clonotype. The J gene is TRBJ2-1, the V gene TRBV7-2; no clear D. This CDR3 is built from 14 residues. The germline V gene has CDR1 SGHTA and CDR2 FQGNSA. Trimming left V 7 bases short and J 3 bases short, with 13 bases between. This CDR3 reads CASTNPNYYNEQFF. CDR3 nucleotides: TGTGCCAGCACCAACCCCAACTACTACAATGAGCAGTTCTTC.

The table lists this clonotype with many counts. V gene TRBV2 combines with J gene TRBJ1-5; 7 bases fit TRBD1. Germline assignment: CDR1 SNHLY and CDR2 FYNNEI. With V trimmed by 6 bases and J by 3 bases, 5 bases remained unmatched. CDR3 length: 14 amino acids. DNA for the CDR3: TGTGCCAGCAGACCGACAGGGTTCAATCAGCCCCAGCATTTT. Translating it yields CASRPTGFNQPQHF.

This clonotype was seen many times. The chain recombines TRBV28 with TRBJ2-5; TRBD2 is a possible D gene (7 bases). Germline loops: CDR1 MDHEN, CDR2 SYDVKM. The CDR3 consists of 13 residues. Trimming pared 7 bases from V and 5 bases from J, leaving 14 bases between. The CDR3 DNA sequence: TGTGCCAGCATCCTGGGGAGGGGGGAGACCCAGTACTTC. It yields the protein CASILGRGETQYF. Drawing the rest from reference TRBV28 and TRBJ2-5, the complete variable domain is DVKVTQSSRYLVKRTGEKVFLECVQDMDHENMFWYRQDPGLGLRLIYFSYDVKMKEKGDIPEGYSVSREKKERFSLILESASTNQTSMYLCASILGRGETQYFGPGTRLLVL.

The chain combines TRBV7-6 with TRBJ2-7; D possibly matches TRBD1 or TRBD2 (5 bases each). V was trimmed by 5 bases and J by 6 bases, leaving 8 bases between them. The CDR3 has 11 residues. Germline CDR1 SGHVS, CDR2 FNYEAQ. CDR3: CASSRGAEQYF. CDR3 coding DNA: TGTGCCAGCAGCAGGGGAGCCGAGCAGTACTTC.

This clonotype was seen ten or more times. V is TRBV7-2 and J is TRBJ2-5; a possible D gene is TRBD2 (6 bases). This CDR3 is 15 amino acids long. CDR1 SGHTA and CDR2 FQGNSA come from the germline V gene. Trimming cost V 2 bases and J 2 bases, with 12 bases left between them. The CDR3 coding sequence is TGTGCCAGCAGCTTAATCGGGGGTCGTCAAGAGACCCAGTACTTC. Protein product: CASSLIGGRQETQYF.

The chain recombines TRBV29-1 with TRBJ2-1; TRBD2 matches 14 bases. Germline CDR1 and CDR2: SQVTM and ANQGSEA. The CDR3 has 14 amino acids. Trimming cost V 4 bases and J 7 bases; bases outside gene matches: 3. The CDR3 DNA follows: TGCAGCGTTGGACTAGCGGGGGGGAGGAATGAGCAGTTCTTC. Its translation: CSVGLAGGRNEQFF.

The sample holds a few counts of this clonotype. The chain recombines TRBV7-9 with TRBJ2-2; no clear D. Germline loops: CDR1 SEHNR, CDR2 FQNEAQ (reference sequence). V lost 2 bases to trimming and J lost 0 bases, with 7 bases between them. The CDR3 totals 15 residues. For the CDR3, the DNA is TGTGCCAGCAGCTTAACAGAGACGAACACCGGGGAGCTGTTTTTT. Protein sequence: CASSLTETNTGELFF.

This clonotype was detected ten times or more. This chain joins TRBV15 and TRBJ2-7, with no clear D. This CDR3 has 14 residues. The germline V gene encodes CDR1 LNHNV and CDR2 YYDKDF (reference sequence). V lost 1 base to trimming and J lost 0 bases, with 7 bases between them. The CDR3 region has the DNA TGTGCCACCAGCAGAGGGCACAGCTCCTACGAGCAGTACTTC. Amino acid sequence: CATSRGHSSYEQYF.

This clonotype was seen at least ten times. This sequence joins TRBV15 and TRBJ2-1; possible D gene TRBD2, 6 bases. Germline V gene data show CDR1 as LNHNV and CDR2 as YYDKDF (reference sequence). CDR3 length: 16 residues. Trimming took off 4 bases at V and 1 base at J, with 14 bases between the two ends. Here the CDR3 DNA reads TGTGCCACCAGCAAGGGGCGGGAAGGATCCTACAATGAGCAGTTCTTC. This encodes CATSKGREGSYNEQFF. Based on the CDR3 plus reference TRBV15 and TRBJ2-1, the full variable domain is DAMVIQNPRYQVTQFGKPVTLSCSQTLNHNVMYWYQQKSSQAPKLLFHYYDKDFNNEADTPDNFQSRRPNTSFCFLDIRSPGLGDTAMYLCATSKGREGSYNEQFFGPGTRLTVL.

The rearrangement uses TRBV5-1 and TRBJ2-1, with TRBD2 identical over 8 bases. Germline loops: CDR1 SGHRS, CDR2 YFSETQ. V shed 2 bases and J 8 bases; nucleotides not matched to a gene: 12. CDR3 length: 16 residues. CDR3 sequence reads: CASSFLSRTSNDEQFF. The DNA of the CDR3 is TGCGCCAGCAGCTTTTTATCGAGGACTAGCAATGATGAGCAGTTCTTC.

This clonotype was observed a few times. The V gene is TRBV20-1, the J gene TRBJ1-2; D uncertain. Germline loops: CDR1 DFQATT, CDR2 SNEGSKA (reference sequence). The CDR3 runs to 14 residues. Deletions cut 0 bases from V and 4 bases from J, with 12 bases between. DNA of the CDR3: TGCAGTGCTAGAGATACGGGGTCCTCCTATGGCTACACCTTC. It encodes CSARDTGSSYGYTF.

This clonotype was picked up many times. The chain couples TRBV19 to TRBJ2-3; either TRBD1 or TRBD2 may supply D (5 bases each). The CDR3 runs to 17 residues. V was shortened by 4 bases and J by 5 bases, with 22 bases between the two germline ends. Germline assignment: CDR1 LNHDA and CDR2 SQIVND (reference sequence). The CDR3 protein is CASSTGPVFDTVDTQYF. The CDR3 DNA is TGTGCCAGTAGTACGGGGCCCGTCTTTGACACAGTAGATACGCAGTATTTT.

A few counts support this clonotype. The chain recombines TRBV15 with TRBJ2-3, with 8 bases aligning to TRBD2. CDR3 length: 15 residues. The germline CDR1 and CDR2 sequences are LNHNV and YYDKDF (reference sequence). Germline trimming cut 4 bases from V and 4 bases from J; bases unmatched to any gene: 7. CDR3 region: CATSTRAGGADTQYF. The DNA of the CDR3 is TGTGCCACCAGCACTCGGGCGGGAGGTGCAGATACGCAGTATTTT.

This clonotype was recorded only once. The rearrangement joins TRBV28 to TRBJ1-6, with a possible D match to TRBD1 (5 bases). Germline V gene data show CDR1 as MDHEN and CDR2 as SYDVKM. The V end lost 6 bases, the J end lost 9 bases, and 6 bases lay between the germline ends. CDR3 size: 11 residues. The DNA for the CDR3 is TGTGCCAGCAGGGGGGTTTCACCCCTCCACTTT. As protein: CASRGVSPLHF.

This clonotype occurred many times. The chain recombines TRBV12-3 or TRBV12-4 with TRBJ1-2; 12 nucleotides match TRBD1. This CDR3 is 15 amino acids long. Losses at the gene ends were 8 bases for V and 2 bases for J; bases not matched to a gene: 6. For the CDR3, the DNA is TGTGCCAGCGGGACAGGGGGCGCAACCAACTATGGCTACACCTTC. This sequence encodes CASGTGGATNYGYTF.

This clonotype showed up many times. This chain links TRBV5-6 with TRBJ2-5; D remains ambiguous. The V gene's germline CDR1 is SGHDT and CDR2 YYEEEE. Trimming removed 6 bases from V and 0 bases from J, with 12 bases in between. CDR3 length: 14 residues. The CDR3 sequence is CASTLADNQETQYF. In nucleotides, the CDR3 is TGTGCCAGCACCCTTGCAGACAACCAAGAGACCCAGTACTTC.

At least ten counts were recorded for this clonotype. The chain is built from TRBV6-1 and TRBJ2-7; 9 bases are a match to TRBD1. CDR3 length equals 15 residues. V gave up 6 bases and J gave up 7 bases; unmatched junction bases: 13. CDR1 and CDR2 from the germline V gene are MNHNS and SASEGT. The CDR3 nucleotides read TGTGCCAGCAGGTCCATAGGGACAGGGAAAATGGAGCAGTACTTC. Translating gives CASRSIGTGKMEQYF.

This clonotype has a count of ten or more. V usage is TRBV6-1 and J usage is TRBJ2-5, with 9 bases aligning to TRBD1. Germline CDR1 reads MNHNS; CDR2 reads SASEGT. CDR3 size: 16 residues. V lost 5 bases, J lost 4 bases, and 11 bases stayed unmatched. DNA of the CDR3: TGTGCCAGCAGTTGGACAGGGGAGAGCGGGATAGAGACCCAGTACTTC. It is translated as CASSWTGESGIETQYF.

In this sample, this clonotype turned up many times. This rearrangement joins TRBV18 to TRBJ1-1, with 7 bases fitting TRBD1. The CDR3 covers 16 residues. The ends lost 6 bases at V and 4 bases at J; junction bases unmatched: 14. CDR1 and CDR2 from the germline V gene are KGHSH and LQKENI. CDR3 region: CASSPDREFTSTEAFF. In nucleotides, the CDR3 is TGTGCCAGCTCTCCTGACAGGGAATTTACTAGCACTGAAGCTTTCTTT.

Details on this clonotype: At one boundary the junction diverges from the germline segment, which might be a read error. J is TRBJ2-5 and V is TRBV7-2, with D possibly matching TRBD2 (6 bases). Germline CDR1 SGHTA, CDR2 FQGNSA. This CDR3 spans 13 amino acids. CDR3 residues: CASSPGVREAQYF. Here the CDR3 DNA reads TGTGCCAGCAGCCCGGGGGTCCGAGAGGCCCAGTACTTC. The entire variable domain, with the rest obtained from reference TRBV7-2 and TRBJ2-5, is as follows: GAGVSQSPSNKVTEKGKDVELRCDPISGHTALYWYRQSLGQGLEFLIYFQGNSAPDKSGLPSDRFSAERTGGSVSTLTIQRTQQEDSAVYLCASSPGVREAQYFGPGTRLLVL.

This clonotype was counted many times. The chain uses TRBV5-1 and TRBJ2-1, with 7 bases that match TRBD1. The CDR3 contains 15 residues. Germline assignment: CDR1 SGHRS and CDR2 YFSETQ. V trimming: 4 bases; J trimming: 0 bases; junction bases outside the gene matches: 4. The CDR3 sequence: CASSPQGSSYNEQFF. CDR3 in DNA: TGCGCCAGCAGCCCACAGGGGAGCTCCTACAATGAGCAGTTCTTC.